The clone carrying this T cell receptor beta chain was detected only a few times. Its target is unknown. This table comes from immunoSEQ multiplex PCR, and its TCRdb copy is limited to in-frame clones, with some not included. This table has tens of thousands of clones, over 70% appearing once. This sample was included in a study of neoadjuvant anti-PD-1 for oral cavity cancer. Study-wide results and caveats: PBMC Gini-index clonality exceeded responders' in non-responders post-nivolumab.

These oral cavity squamous cell carcinomas were HPV-negative and locally advanced. From germline, CDR1 is SGHNT and CDR2 YYREEE (reference sequence). Trimming stripped 4 bases from V and 8 bases from J, with 9 bases between. This CDR3 region has 11 residues. Sequenced material: PBMCs, taken before nivolumab (anti-PD-1) treatment. The clonotype comes from a person aged 35-79 years with oral cavity squamous cell carcinoma. The chain joins TRBV5-4 to TRBJ1-1; weak D call: TRBD1 (5 bases). CDR3 loop: CASSRQSEAFF. CDR3 bases: TGTGCCAGCAGCCGACAGTCGGAAGCTTTCTTT.